Listed below are T cell receptor beta chains from one sample, sequenced in a study of blood T cell repertoires in COVID-19. The repertoire was sequenced with immunoSEQ multiplex PCR; TCRdb's copy has only in-frame clones and lacks some. The sample holds 120,000 or so clones, 84% seen once. Sequences were obtained from PBMCs or T cells enriched from blood (not recorded which). The source of these receptors is a woman between 25 and 40 years old who had recovered from COVID-19. Each CDR3 is given with its conserved first and last residue. The D gene is left open where the match is weak. Rows may omit the clone size; those that give it use once, few, many or a size class.

d_call: TRBD2
clone_size: .
j_call: TRBJ2-7
v_call: TRBV6-5
cdr3_aa: CASRSVAGVYEQYF
cdr3_nt: TGTGCCAGCAGGTCGGTAGCGGGAGTTTACGAGCAGTACTTC

d_call: TRBD2
clone_size: .
j_call: TRBJ2-1
v_call: TRBV19
cdr3_aa: CASSKGLAGVVYNEQFF
cdr3_nt: TGTGCCAGTAGTAAAGGACTAGCGGGAGTTGTCTACAATGAGCAGTTCTTC

d_call: .
clone_size: .
j_call: TRBJ1-6
v_call: TRBV4-1
cdr3_aa: CASSQGGRTGKGVPLHF
cdr3_nt: TGCGCCAGCAGCCAAGGGGGGAGGACGGGGAAAGGGGTACCCCTCCACTTT

d_call: TRBD1
clone_size: few
j_call: TRBJ2-5
v_call: TRBV7-9
cdr3_aa: CASSPQTGGVGKTQYF
cdr3_nt: TGTGCCAGCAGCCCCCAGACAGGGGGCGTGGGAAAGACCCAGTACTTC

d_call: TRBD1
clone_size: once
j_call: TRBJ2-2
v_call: TRBV7-3
cdr3_aa: CASSHRGNTGELFF
cdr3_nt: TGTGCCAGCAGTCACAGGGGTAACACCGGGGAGCTGTTTTTT

d_call: .
clone_size: .
j_call: TRBJ2-6
v_call: TRBV11-1
cdr3_aa: CASTFMSGSGANVLTF
cdr3_nt: TGTGCCAGCACCTTCATGTCCGGCTCTGGGGCCAACGTCCTGACTTTC

d_call: TRBD1
clone_size: .
j_call: TRBJ1-5
v_call: TRBV19
cdr3_aa: CASSKRQGDQPQHF
cdr3_nt: TGTGCCAGTAGTAAACGACAGGGAGATCAGCCCCAGCATTTT

d_call: .
clone_size: .
j_call: TRBJ1-2
v_call: TRBV29-1
cdr3_aa: CSVEGRTNYGYTF
cdr3_nt: TGCAGCGTGGAGGGCAGGACTAACTATGGCTACACCTTC

d_call: TRBD2
clone_size: .
j_call: TRBJ2-5
v_call: TRBV5-1
cdr3_aa: CASSPGLAGGVGETQYF
cdr3_nt: TGCGCCAGCAGCCCGGGACTAGCGGGAGGTGTTGGAGAGACCCAGTACTTC

d_call: TRBD1
clone_size: .
j_call: TRBJ2-7
v_call: TRBV2
cdr3_aa: CASKGQDSYEQYF
cdr3_nt: TGTGCCAGCAAGGGACAGGACTCCTACGAGCAGTACTTC

d_call: .
clone_size: .
j_call: TRBJ2-5
v_call: TRBV7-8
cdr3_aa: CASSFQTGRGQETQYF
cdr3_nt: TGTGCCAGCAGCTTCCAGACCGGCAGGGGTCAAGAGACCCAGTACTTC

d_call: TRBD1
clone_size: .
j_call: TRBJ2-5
v_call: TRBV7-6
cdr3_aa: CASSWTRDRGQNGRETQYF
cdr3_nt: TGTGCCAGCAGCTGGACCCGGGACAGGGGGCAGAACGGACGCGAGACCCAGTACTTC

d_call: .
clone_size: .
j_call: TRBJ1-6
v_call: TRBV20-1
cdr3_aa: CSASGGGGYNSPLHF
cdr3_nt: TGCAGTGCTAGTGGAGGGGGGGGCTATAATTCACCCCTCCACTTT

d_call: .
clone_size: few
j_call: TRBJ2-3
v_call: TRBV7-2
cdr3_aa: CASSARPQGRMDTQYF
cdr3_nt: TGTGCCAGCAGCGCAAGGCCGCAGGGAAGGATGGATACGCAGTATTTT

d_call: TRBD1
clone_size: once
j_call: TRBJ1-1
v_call: TRBV5-1
cdr3_aa: CASSERGQGGNTEAFF
cdr3_nt: TGCGCCAGCAGCGAACGTGGACAGGGGGGGAACACTGAAGCTTTCTTT

d_call: TRBD1
clone_size: .
j_call: TRBJ1-4
v_call: TRBV28
cdr3_aa: CASSSSGGRNEKLFF
cdr3_nt: TGTGCCAGCAGTTCCTCAGGGGGTCGAAATGAAAAACTGTTTTTT

d_call: .
clone_size: .
j_call: TRBJ2-1
v_call: TRBV4-3
cdr3_aa: CASSQDNGRSNEQFF
cdr3_nt: TGCGCCAGCAGCCAAGATAACGGGAGAAGCAATGAGCAGTTCTTC

d_call: .
clone_size: .
j_call: TRBJ1-6
v_call: TRBV28
cdr3_aa: CASSPGGGIRYNSPLHF
cdr3_nt: TGTGCCAGCAGTCCTGGCGGGGGTATTAGGTATAATTCACCCCTCCACTTT

d_call: TRBD1
clone_size: .
j_call: TRBJ1-6
v_call: TRBV30
cdr3_aa: CASKRRDSSYNSPLHF
cdr3_nt: TGTGCCTCCAAACGCCGGGACAGCTCCTATAATTCACCCCTCCACTTT

d_call: TRBD2
clone_size: .
j_call: TRBJ2-3
v_call: TRBV29-1
cdr3_aa: CGGTSGASTDTQYF
cdr3_nt: TGTGGCGGCACTAGCGGAGCTAGCACAGATACGCAGTATTTT

d_call: TRBD2
clone_size: .
j_call: TRBJ2-3
v_call: TRBV5-1
cdr3_aa: CASSLEIAGGPDTQYF
cdr3_nt: TGCGCCAGCAGCTTGGAGATAGCGGGAGGGCCAGATACGCAGTATTTT

d_call: .
clone_size: .
j_call: TRBJ2-1
v_call: TRBV5-4
cdr3_aa: CASSPESSLYYNEQFF
cdr3_nt: TGTGCCAGCAGCCCCGAATCCTCACTTTACTACAATGAGCAGTTCTTC

d_call: TRBD1
clone_size: once
j_call: TRBJ2-7
v_call: TRBV7-2
cdr3_aa: CASSFDRGRYEQYF
cdr3_nt: TGTGCCAGCAGCTTTGACAGGGGGCGGTACGAGCAGTACTTC

d_call: .
clone_size: .
j_call: TRBJ1-6
v_call: TRBV6-5
cdr3_aa: CASRKKGTPNSPLHF
cdr3_nt: TGTGCCAGCAGGAAAAAAGGGACACCGAATTCACCCCTCCACTTT

d_call: TRBD1
clone_size: .
j_call: TRBJ1-4
v_call: TRBV7-8
cdr3_aa: CASSLGGTVGEKLFF
cdr3_nt: TGTGCCAGCAGCTTAGGTGGGACAGTCGGTGAAAAACTGTTTTTT

d_call: TRBD1
clone_size: .
j_call: TRBJ1-3
v_call: TRBV18
cdr3_aa: CASSPHPGTGPGNTIYF
cdr3_nt: TGTGCCAGCTCACCCCACCCCGGGACAGGGCCTGGAAACACCATATATTTT

d_call: .
clone_size: .
j_call: TRBJ2-1
v_call: TRBV7-9
cdr3_aa: CASRPPIANEQFF
cdr3_nt: TGTGCCAGCAGGCCGCCTATAGCGAATGAGCAGTTCTTC

d_call: .
clone_size: .
j_call: TRBJ1-2
v_call: TRBV28
cdr3_aa: CASSFPRGFYYGYTF
cdr3_nt: TGTGCCAGCAGTTTTCCCAGGGGATTTTACTATGGCTACACCTTC

d_call: TRBD1
clone_size: once
j_call: TRBJ2-7
v_call: TRBV29-1
cdr3_aa: CSVGRGGSYEQYF
cdr3_nt: TGCAGCGTTGGGAGAGGGGGCAGCTACGAGCAGTACTTC

d_call: .
clone_size: once
j_call: TRBJ1-1
v_call: TRBV6-5
cdr3_aa: CASSYSGAHNTEAFF
cdr3_nt: TGTGCCAGCAGTTACTCAGGGGCCCATAACACTGAAGCTTTCTTT

d_call: .
clone_size: .
j_call: TRBJ1-2
v_call: TRBV25-1
cdr3_aa: CASSGWGRALANYGYTF
cdr3_nt: TGTGCCAGCAGTGGGTGGGGCAGGGCTTTGGCTAACTATGGCTACACCTTC

d_call: TRBD2
clone_size: .
j_call: TRBJ2-5
v_call: TRBV27
cdr3_aa: CASSSGLVLARETQYF
cdr3_nt: TGTGCCAGCAGTTCGGGACTAGTCTTGGCTCGCGAGACCCAGTACTTC

d_call: TRBD2
clone_size: .
j_call: TRBJ2-1
v_call: TRBV5-1
cdr3_aa: CASNPSGSWVEQFF
cdr3_nt: TGCGCCAGCAATCCTAGCGGGAGCTGGGTGGAGCAGTTCTTC

d_call: TRBD2
clone_size: .
j_call: TRBJ2-3
v_call: TRBV19
cdr3_aa: CASSIPWGGRGTDTQYF
cdr3_nt: TGTGCCAGTAGTATCCCCTGGGGCGGGAGAGGCACAGATACGCAGTATTTT

d_call: .
clone_size: .
j_call: TRBJ2-7
v_call: TRBV7-2
cdr3_aa: CASTLTSKGYEQYF
cdr3_nt: TGTGCCAGCACTCTCACTAGTAAGGGATACGAGCAGTACTTC

d_call: TRBD1
clone_size: .
j_call: TRBJ2-7
v_call: TRBV10-3
cdr3_aa: CAISESTPSWDRGSGEQYF
cdr3_nt: TGTGCCATCAGTGAGTCGACGCCCAGCTGGGACAGGGGATCGGGTGAGCAGTACTTC

d_call: TRBD1
clone_size: .
j_call: TRBJ1-4
v_call: TRBV6-2/TRBV6-3
cdr3_aa: CASSYLLRDRSEKLFF
cdr3_nt: TGTGCCAGCAGTTACTTACTACGGGACAGGTCTGAAAAACTGTTTTTT

d_call: TRBD1
clone_size: .
j_call: TRBJ1-4
v_call: TRBV4-2
cdr3_aa: CASSRPQGATNEKLFF
cdr3_nt: TGTGCCAGCAGCCGGCCACAGGGGGCAACTAATGAAAAACTGTTTTTT

d_call: .
clone_size: .
j_call: TRBJ2-3
v_call: TRBV5-1
cdr3_aa: CASSPTEYTDTQYF
cdr3_nt: TGCGCCAGCAGCCCAACAGAGTACACAGATACGCAGTATTTT

d_call: .
clone_size: .
j_call: TRBJ1-1
v_call: TRBV2
cdr3_aa: CASRRDGNTEAFF
cdr3_nt: TGTGCCAGCAGGCGGGACGGGAACACTGAAGCTTTCTTT

d_call: TRBD1
clone_size: .
j_call: TRBJ2-4
v_call: TRBV30
cdr3_aa: CAWSPPGTGRVQYF
cdr3_nt: TGTGCCTGGAGCCCTCCCGGGACAGGCCGCGTTCAGTACTTC

d_call: .
clone_size: .
j_call: TRBJ2-7
v_call: TRBV28
cdr3_aa: CASTTQGYEQYF
cdr3_nt: TGTGCCAGCACTACACAGGGCTACGAGCAGTACTTC

d_call: .
clone_size: .
j_call: TRBJ2-4
v_call: TRBV5-4
cdr3_aa: CASSFTGSDIQYF
cdr3_nt: TGTGCCAGCAGCTTTACAGGGTCGGACATTCAGTACTTC

d_call: TRBD2
clone_size: .
j_call: TRBJ2-7
v_call: TRBV11-1
cdr3_aa: CASSLLAVPHEQYF
cdr3_nt: TGTGCCAGCAGCTTGCTAGCGGTCCCCCACGAGCAGTACTTC

d_call: .
clone_size: .
j_call: TRBJ2-1
v_call: TRBV19
cdr3_aa: CASSPRTLYNEQFF
cdr3_nt: TGTGCCAGTAGTCCCCGGACTCTCTACAATGAGCAGTTCTTC

d_call: TRBD2
clone_size: .
j_call: TRBJ2-1
v_call: TRBV11-1
cdr3_aa: CASRGTSGRWDEQFF
cdr3_nt: TGTGCCAGCAGAGGGACTAGCGGGAGGTGGGATGAGCAGTTCTTC

d_call: .
clone_size: .
j_call: TRBJ1-6
v_call: TRBV30
cdr3_aa: CAWRDIGTYYNSPLHF
cdr3_nt: TGTGCCTGGAGGGATATCGGGACTTATTATAATTCACCCCTCCACTTT

d_call: .
clone_size: .
j_call: TRBJ2-2
v_call: TRBV4-1
cdr3_aa: CASSQDGVAVNTGELFF
cdr3_nt: TGCGCCAGCAGCCAAGATGGGGTAGCGGTCAACACCGGGGAGCTGTTTTTT

d_call: TRBD1
clone_size: .
j_call: TRBJ2-1
v_call: TRBV9
cdr3_aa: CASATGSSYNEQFF
cdr3_nt: TGTGCCAGCGCGACAGGGAGCTCCTACAATGAGCAGTTCTTC

d_call: TRBD1
clone_size: .
j_call: TRBJ2-7
v_call: TRBV11-1
cdr3_aa: CASSRLTGEYEQYF
cdr3_nt: TGTGCCAGCAGCCGTCTGACAGGGGAGTACGAGCAGTACTTC

d_call: .
clone_size: .
j_call: TRBJ1-4
v_call: TRBV19
cdr3_aa: CASGTLQASNEKLFF
cdr3_nt: TGTGCCAGTGGAACCCTACAGGCCAGCAATGAAAAACTGTTTTTT

d_call: .
clone_size: .
j_call: TRBJ2-1
v_call: TRBV18
cdr3_aa: CASSSIVGRNYNEQFF
cdr3_nt: TGTGCCAGCTCATCCATCGTCGGGAGAAACTACAATGAGCAGTTCTTC

d_call: .
clone_size: .
j_call: TRBJ1-5
v_call: TRBV30
cdr3_aa: CAWSPGTGSEPQHF
cdr3_nt: TGTGCCTGGAGTCCCGGGACTGGGTCGGAGCCCCAGCATTTT

d_call: TRBD1
clone_size: .
j_call: TRBJ1-2
v_call: TRBV29-1
cdr3_aa: CSARQGNYGYTF
cdr3_nt: TGCAGCGCGCGACAGGGGAACTATGGCTACACCTTC

d_call: TRBD2
clone_size: .
j_call: TRBJ2-7
v_call: TRBV25-1
cdr3_aa: CASSDIVGTSEAYEQYF
cdr3_nt: TGTGCCAGCAGTGATATCGTCGGGACTAGCGAAGCCTACGAGCAGTACTTC